Here is one TCR beta chain with its context. Sequencing used immunoSEQ multiplex PCR; TCRdb keeps in-frame clones, though not all of them. The sample holds roughly 54,000 clones; over 80% are singletons and the top ten take 7% to 8%. The data derive from a study of blood T cell repertoires in COVID-19. This CDR3 contains 14 residues. The germline V gene has CDR1 SGHRS and CDR2 YFSETQ. V was clipped by 2 bases and J by 7 bases; unmatched bases: 5. This sequence joins TRBV5-1 and TRBJ2-1, with 8 bases that match TRBD2. Sequenced sample: peripheral blood. The sequence came from a woman aged 55-70 years with active or convalescent COVID-19. This CDR3 is CASSLTSGINEQFF. CDR3 bases: TGCGCCAGCAGCTTAACTAGCGGTATAAATGAGCAGTTCTTC.